The clone carrying this T cell receptor beta chain has more than one count but fewer than ten. Its antigen is undetermined. This sample was included in a study of blood T cells in healthy people across ages. About the research overall: Capture by template switching was about one barcoded beta molecule per two T cells. Study-level points and caveats: The study could not conclusively compare naive and antigen-experienced cells, given its unsorted PBMCs.

The CDR3 runs 15 residues. Germline CDR1 is MGHRA and CDR2 is YSYEKL. The second PCR ran roughly 7 to 12 cycles with a sample-barcoded 5' primer and J-beta primers. TCRdb re-called the 5' RACE reads through MiXCR, storing one row per CDR3 protein. The sample yields around 500,000 distinct CDR3 sequences, about 28% seen once. These data also featured in a second study, about T cells of mothers and their children.

The sequence was obtained from a boy aged 2-15 years in good health. The sequencing sample was made of blood. This chain links TRBV4-1 with TRBJ2-1, with 9 bases matching TRBD1. The DNA end lines up better with TRBJ2-7; the J call may be wrong. DNA for the CDR3: TGCGCCAGCAGCCTGGGACAGGGTTTGTTTTACGAGCAGTACTTC. Its protein is CASSLGQGLFYEQYF.